This T cell receptor (beta chain) is drawn from a study of blood T cell repertoires in COVID-19. Study as a whole: Some COVID-19 samples were acute and others convalescent; all came from the United States, Italy and Spain.

Germline V CDR1 and CDR2: KGHDR, SFDVKD. The CDR3 contains 13 residues. V lost 3 bases and J 1 base, leaving 5 bases between the germline ends. TCRdb keeps only in-frame clones here, not all; method: immunoSEQ multiplex PCR. The top ten clones hold 8.6% of a sample with over 120,000 clones, 80% to 90% of them seen once. Sample: peripheral blood. The J gene is TRBJ1-2, the V gene TRBV24-1, with unresolved D. This clonotype was obtained from a woman aged 45-60 years with active or convalescent COVID-19. As DNA, the CDR3 is TGTGCCACCAGTGATCCACATAACTATGGCTACACCTTC. Amino acid sequence: CATSDPHNYGYTF.